Listed here is a single TCR beta chain. Its antigen is undetermined. A much larger clone sits a single nucleotide away, making a read error possible. These data belong to a study of T cells after yellow fever vaccination. Study-level points and caveats: Though it reached lower strength, the secondary response hit its peak faster, day 5 versus 15. Most primary-vaccination clones reappeared after the booster (just under 98% CD4, 75% to 90% CD8).

MiXCR, applied by TCRdb to the 5' RACE reads, yields one record per CDR3 protein. Of 100,000 to 150,000 distinct CDR3 sequences in the sample, nearly 7.5% were seen once. This receptor was identified in a man aged 18-30 years who received the YFV17D yellow fever vaccine. The sequenced sample was CD4+ T cells sorted from PBMCs, obtained 9 to 10 days after the first yellow fever vaccination.

CDR3 region: CASSLRTGYGYTF. For the CDR3, the DNA is TGTGCCAGCAGTTTGCGGACGGGCTATGGCTACACCTTC. The chain combines TRBV12-3 or TRBV12-4 with TRBJ1-2, with D unresolved. The CDR3 runs to 13 residues. With 3 bases removed from V and 4 bases from J, the gap between germline ends came to 9 bases.